The 14 T cell receptor beta chains given below trace back to one sample, sequenced in a study of long-term antiretroviral therapy in people with HIV. They ran version v3.0 of the immunoSEQ assay at survey level. Some clones are missing from TCRdb's copy, which holds only in-frame ones; the method was immunoSEQ multiplex PCR. The table has about 30,000 clones, approximately 85% seen once. The specimen comprised unsorted PBMCs, sampled 3 years after starting antiretroviral therapy. The receptor set was obtained from a man aged 35 to 55 with HIV.

The chain has TRBV19 and TRBJ1-1; D gene unclear. The CDR3 has 14 residues. Trimming took 5 bases from V and 1 from J, leaving 11 bases between them. Germline lookup yields CDR1 LNHDA and CDR2 SQIVND (reference sequence). The CDR3 DNA sequence: TGTGCCAGTAGTGTAGGACGGGAGAACACTGAAGCTTTCTTT. Translation: CASSVGRENTEAFF.

V is TRBV5-5 and J is TRBJ2-2; D is perhaps TRBD1 (6 bases). V shed 3 bases and J shed 5 bases, with 17 bases lying between them. There are 16 residues in the CDR3. Germline V lookup: CDR1 SGHKS, CDR2 YYEKEE (reference sequence). CDR3 coding DNA: TGTGCCAGCAGCTCGACACCCGGGACACTTACCGGGGAGCTGTTTTTT. This encodes CASSSTPGTLTGELFF. The full variable domain, with the rest looked up from reference TRBV5-5 and TRBJ2-2, is DAGVTQSPTHLIKTRGQQVTLRCSPISGHKSVSWYQQVLGQGPQFIFQYYEKEERGRGNFPDRFSARQFPNYSSELNVNALLLGDSALYLCASSSTPGTLTGELFFGEGSRLTVL.

V usage is TRBV27 and J usage is TRBJ2-3; TRBD1 is a possible D gene (6 bases). The CDR3 covers 15 residues. From germline, CDR1 is MNHEY and CDR2 SMNVEV (reference sequence). Trimming removed 5 bases from V and 0 bases from J, with 12 bases in between. CDR3 in DNA: TGTGCCAGCAGTCCCTCGGACAGTAGCACAGATACGCAGTATTTT. Its protein product is CASSPSDSSTDTQYF.

The chain couples TRBV9 to TRBJ2-7; D remains ambiguous. Germline V gene lookup returns CDR1 SGDLS and CDR2 YYNGEE. The ends were cut back, 0 bases at V and 2 bases at J, with 9 bases in the middle. This CDR3 comprises 14 residues. CDR3 region: CASSVAGGPYEQYF. In nucleotides, the CDR3 is TGTGCCAGCAGCGTAGCTGGCGGACCCTACGAGCAGTACTTC. Supplemented by reference TRBV9 and TRBJ2-7, the full variable domain reads DSGVTQTPKHLITATGQRVTLRCSPRSGDLSVYWYQQSLDQGLQFLIQYYNGEERAKGNILERFSAQQFPDLHSELNLSSLELGDSALYFCASSVAGGPYEQYFGPGTRLTVT.

The chain is built from TRBV10-3 and TRBJ1-1, with a tentative D call TRBD1 (5 bases). This CDR3 comprises 13 residues. V was cut by 10 bases and J by 3 bases, with 15 bases left in between. Germline CDR1 ENHRY, CDR2 SYGVKD. CDR3 region: CARGFGPDTEAFF. The CDR3 DNA is TGTGCCAGGGGGTTTGGGCCGGACACTGAAGCTTTCTTT.

This clone was counted a few times. This chain links TRBV30 with TRBJ1-2; D might be TRBD1 (6 bases). Trimming shortened V by 5 bases and J by 8 bases, and 15 bases separated the two germline ends. The CDR3 loop spans 12 amino acids. Germline V gene sequence: CDR1 GTSNPN, CDR2 SVGIG (reference sequence). CDR3 protein: CAWLRGARGYTF. In DNA, the CDR3 is TGTGCCTGGTTGCGGGGGGCAAGAGGCTACACCTTC.

The chain's CDR3 is CASSEAPPGQGSYGYTF. The CDR3 DNA reads as TGTGCCAGCAGTGAAGCCCCTCCGGGACAGGGGAGCTATGGCTACACCTTC. The chain has TRBV6-1 and TRBJ1-2; 10 bases align to TRBD1. V lost 0 bases, J lost 4 bases, and 8 bases stayed unmatched. The CDR3 covers 17 residues. From germline, CDR1 is MNHNS and CDR2 SASEGT.

The chain recombines TRBV27 with TRBJ2-2; 9 nucleotides agree with TRBD2. This CDR3 spans 16 amino acids. After removal of 6 bases from V and 6 bases from J, the junction contained 11 bases not matched to a gene. The V gene's germline CDR1 is MNHEY and CDR2 SMNVEV (reference sequence). CDR3 sequence: CASRLTAGGKSGELFF. The CDR3 DNA reads TGTGCCAGCAGACTAACGGCGGGGGGGAAGTCCGGGGAGCTGTTTTTT.

The V call is TRBV6-5, the J call TRBJ2-1; TRBD1 or TRBD2 may be the D gene (5 bases each). Germline CDR1 MNHEY, CDR2 SVGAGI. The V gene lost 4 bases and the J gene lost 4 bases, with 14 bases spanning the gap. The CDR3 consists of 15 residues. The CDR3 loop reads CASSSILGAYNEQFF. Here the CDR3 DNA reads TGTGCCAGCAGTTCTATTCTCGGGGCATACAATGAGCAGTTCTTC.

V and J are TRBV11-3 and TRBJ2-1; 7 bases match TRBD1. The CDR3 runs 18 residues. Germline CDR1 and CDR2: SGHNT and YENEEA. Unmatched junction bases numbered 13, after V lost 4 bases and J lost 1 base. CDR3 coding DNA: TGTGCCAGCAGCTCCTCGACAGGGAATCAATTGTCCTACAATGAGCAGTTCTTC. Translated: CASSSSTGNQLSYNEQFF.

V gene TRBV2 combines with J gene TRBJ1-3; D uncertain. Trimming took 4 bases from V and 2 from J, leaving 12 bases between them. The CDR3 has 15 residues. Germline V gene data show CDR1 as SNHLY and CDR2 as FYNNEI. The CDR3 DNA follows: TGTGCCAGCAGTGTGCCTTCTAAGCCTGGAAACACCATATATTTT. This sequence encodes CASSVPSKPGNTIYF.

CDR3 loop: CASSSRQNTEAFF. CDR3 sequence (DNA): TGTGCCAGCAGCTCGAGACAGAACACTGAAGCTTTCTTT. This chain joins TRBV7-9 and TRBJ1-1; the D is unclear. The CDR3 totals 13 residues. The V and J ends lost 4 bases and 1 base respectively, with 7 bases between them. Germline V CDR1 and CDR2: SEHNR, FQNEAQ (reference sequence).

This chain joins TRBV6-1 and TRBJ1-5; 7 bases agree with TRBD1. The CDR3 sequence is 15 residues long. Looked up from germline, CDR1 is MNHNS and CDR2 is SASEGT. V dropped 1 base and J dropped 4; count of bases not matched to a gene: 4. CDR3 bases: TGTGCCAGCAGTGAAGGGACAGGCCGAAATCAGCCCCAGCATTTT. As protein: CASSEGTGRNQPQHF.

The chain recombines TRBV5-1 with TRBJ2-1; D is uncertain. Germline V gene lookup returns CDR1 SGHRS and CDR2 YFSETQ. The CDR3 sequence is 11 residues long. V was cut by 4 bases and J by 4 bases, with 3 bases left in between. CDR3 loop: CASSQYNEQFF. DNA of the CDR3: TGCGCCAGCAGCCAGTACAATGAGCAGTTCTTC.